This T cell receptor beta chain was found in a study of T cells in localized non-small cell lung cancer. Study results and limitations: The highest T cell clonality was in uninvolved adjacent lung, above tumor. Of the top 100 tumor clones, median roughly 60 were in adjacent lung, around 28 among its top 100. It remains possible that heterogeneity exists, since only one tumor region was sequenced.

Details on this clone: Antigen unknown.

Here immunoSEQ multiplex PCR was the method, and the copy in TCRdb shows in-frame clones only, minus some. The top ten clones hold about a third of a sample with around 36,000 clones, 70% to 80% of them seen once. This specimen was PBMCs, taken before any cancer treatment. The sequence came from a woman aged 40-75 years with stage II squamous cell lung carcinoma.

The CDR3, as DNA: TGTGCCAGCAGTATGGACATCGGATCCACTGAAGCTTTCTTT. Translated: CASSMDIGSTEAFF. This chain uses TRBV28 with TRBJ1-1; weak D call: TRBD1 (5 bases). V lost 5 bases, J lost 4 bases, and 14 bases lay in between. Per germline, CDR1 MDHEN and CDR2 SYDVKM. This CDR3 is built from 14 residues.